The 7 T cell receptor beta chains below were found in one sample sequenced in a study of shared clonotypes between healthy human individuals (dated by TCRdb to the early 2020s). The receptor library was made with the immunoSEQ multiplex PCR assay. TCRdb obtained this table from immuneACCESS and retained in-frame rearrangements with V and J assigned. These tables miss some clones; where compared with another copy, unresolved V genes account for less than half of the shortfall, and the remainder is unexplained. This sample holds some 2,500,000 clones; around 92% were observed only once. The leading ten clones occupy 0.3% to 0.45% of the sample. The sequenced material came from naive CD4+ T cells from PBMCs. The intended sense of this specimen's cell subset or site label: CD45RA+ positively selected. The receptors come from a man younger than 30 in good health. Some clones in this sample may be carry-over from other donors' samples.

The V call is TRBV14, the J call TRBJ1-1; 7 bases are a match to TRBD1. Germline V gene data show CDR1 as SGHDN and CDR2 as FVKESK. V trimming: 0 bases; J trimming: 1 base; junction bases outside the gene matches: 5. The CDR3 extends over 16 amino acids. The CDR3 region is CASSQDLPGGNTEAFF. In nucleotides, the CDR3 is TGTGCCAGCAGCCAAGATCTCCCAGGGGGGAACACTGAAGCTTTCTTT.

The gene calls are TRBV7-8 and TRBJ1-5, with TRBD1 matching over 10 bases. V trimming: 5 bases; J trimming: 3 bases; junction bases outside the gene matches: 4. In germline, CDR1 is SGHVS, CDR2 FQNEAQ. CDR3 length: 15 amino acids. Here the CDR3 reads CASSQGQGNNQPQHF. DNA for the CDR3: TGTGCCAGCAGCCAGGGACAGGGGAACAATCAGCCCCAGCATTTT.

J is TRBJ2-5 and V is TRBV25-1; D possibly matches TRBD1 or TRBD2 (5 bases each). Per germline, CDR1 MGHDK and CDR2 SYGVNS. The CDR3 length is 12 residues. V was clipped by 6 bases and J by 5 bases, with 10 bases between them. The CDR3 bases are TGTGCCAGCAGCGGGACCGGGGAGACCCAGTACTTC. Translated: CASSGTGETQYF. Full variable domain (outside the CDR3, taken from reference TRBV25-1 and TRBJ2-5): EADIYQTPRYLVIGTGKKITLECSQTMGHDKMYWYQQDPGMELHLIHYSYGVNSTEKGDLSSESTVSRIRTEHFPLTLESARPSHTSQYLCASSGTGETQYFGPGTRLLVL.

J is TRBJ2-1 and V is TRBV5-4, with D possibly being TRBD2 (5 bases). With 2 bases removed from V and 4 bases from J, the gap between germline ends came to 16 bases. The CDR3 has 16 amino acids. The germline gives CDR1 SGHNT, CDR2 YYREEE (reference sequence). The CDR3 sequence: CASSFGASGSYNEQFF. As DNA, the CDR3 is TGTGCCAGCAGCTTTGGTGCATCGGGGTCGTACAATGAGCAGTTCTTC. The full variable domain, in which reference TRBV5-4 and TRBJ2-1 provide the parts outside the CDR3, is ETGVTQSPTHLIKTRGQQVTLRCSSQSGHNTVSWYQQALGQGPQFIFQYYREEENGRGNFPPRFSGLQFPNYSSELNVNALELDDSALYLCASSFGASGSYNEQFFGPGTRLTVL.

The V gene is TRBV28, the J gene TRBJ2-1, with a weak D call TRBD2 (5 bases). Germline CDR1 is MDHEN and CDR2 is SYDVKM. This CDR3 is 14 amino acids long. The ends were cut back, 3 bases at V and 7 bases at J, with 13 bases in the middle. The CDR3 spells CASSFTRILNEQFF. The CDR3 nucleotides read TGTGCCAGCAGTTTCACTAGAATTCTTAATGAGCAGTTCTTC.

V usage is TRBV11-2 and J usage is TRBJ2-7; 7 nucleotides align to TRBD2. Germline V gene sequence: CDR1 SGHAT, CDR2 FQNNGV. This CDR3 spans 16 amino acids. Losses at the gene ends were 7 bases for V and 6 bases for J; bases not matched to a gene: 18. The CDR3 sequence is CASTFLPVAGESEQYF. CDR3 bases: TGTGCCAGCACCTTCCTTCCCGTGGCGGGAGAGAGCGAGCAGTACTTC.

The chain carries TRBV28 and TRBJ2-7, with 12 bases identical to TRBD2. V was pared by 6 bases and J by 3 bases, with 6 bases of the junction left unmatched. CDR3 length: 15 amino acids. Germline-derived CDR1 and CDR2 are MDHEN and SYDVKM. The CDR3 is CASSDTSGRFYEQYF. In nucleotides, the CDR3 is TGTGCCAGCAGCGATACTAGCGGGAGGTTCTACGAGCAGTACTTC.